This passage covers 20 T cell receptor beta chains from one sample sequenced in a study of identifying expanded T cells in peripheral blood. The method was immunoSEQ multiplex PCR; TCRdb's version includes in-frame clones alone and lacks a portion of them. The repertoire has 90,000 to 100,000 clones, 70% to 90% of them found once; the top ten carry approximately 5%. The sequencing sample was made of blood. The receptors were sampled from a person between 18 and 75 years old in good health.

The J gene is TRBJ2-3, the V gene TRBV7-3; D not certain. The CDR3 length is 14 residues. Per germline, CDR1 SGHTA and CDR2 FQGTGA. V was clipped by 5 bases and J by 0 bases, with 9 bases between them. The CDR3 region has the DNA TGTGCCAGCAGCCGACGCCCTAGCACAGATACGCAGTATTTT. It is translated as CASSRRPSTDTQYF.

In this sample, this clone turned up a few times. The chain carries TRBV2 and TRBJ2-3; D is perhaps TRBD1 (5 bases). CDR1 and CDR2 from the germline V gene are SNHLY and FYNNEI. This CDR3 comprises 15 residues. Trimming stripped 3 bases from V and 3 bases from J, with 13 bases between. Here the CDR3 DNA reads TGTGCCAGCAGTGAGACAGTTAGCACGACAGATACGCAGTATTTT. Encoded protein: CASSETVSTTDTQYF. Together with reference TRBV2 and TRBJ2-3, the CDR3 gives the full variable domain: EPEVTQTPSHQVTQMGQEVILRCVPISNHLYFYWYRQILGQKVEFLVSFYNNEISEKSEIFDDQFSVERPDGSNFTLKIRSTKLEDSAMYFCASSETVSTTDTQYFGPGTRLTVL.

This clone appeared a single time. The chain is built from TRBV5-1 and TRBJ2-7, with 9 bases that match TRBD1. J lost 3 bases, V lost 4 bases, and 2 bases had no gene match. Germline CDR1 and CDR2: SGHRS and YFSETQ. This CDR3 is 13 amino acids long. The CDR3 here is CASSGQGNYEQYF. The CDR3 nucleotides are TGCGCCAGCAGCGGACAGGGGAACTACGAGCAGTACTTC. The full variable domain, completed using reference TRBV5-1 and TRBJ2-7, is KAGVTQTPRYLIKTRGQQVTLSCSPISGHRSVSWYQQTPGQGLQFLFEYFSETQRNKGNFPGRFSGRQFSNSRSEMNVSTLELGDSALYLCASSGQGNYEQYFGPGTRLTVT.

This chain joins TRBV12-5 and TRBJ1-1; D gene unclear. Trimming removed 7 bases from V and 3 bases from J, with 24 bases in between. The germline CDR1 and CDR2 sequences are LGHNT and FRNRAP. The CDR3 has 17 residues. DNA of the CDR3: TGTGCTAGTGCGACGGCATCGCCTCTACGATCGTACACTGAAGCTTTCTTT. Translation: CASATASPLRSYTEAFF. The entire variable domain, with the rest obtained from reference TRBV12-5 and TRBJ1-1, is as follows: DARVTQTPRHKVTEMGQEVTMRCQPILGHNTVFWYRQTMMQGLELLAYFRNRAPLDDSGMPKDRFSAEMPDATLATLKIQPSEPRDSAVYFCASATASPLRSYTEAFFGQGTRLTVV.

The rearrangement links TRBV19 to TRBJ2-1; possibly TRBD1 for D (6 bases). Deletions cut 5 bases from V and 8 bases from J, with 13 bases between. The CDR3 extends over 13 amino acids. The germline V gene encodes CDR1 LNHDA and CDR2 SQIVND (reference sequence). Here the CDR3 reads CASSWQGWHEQFF. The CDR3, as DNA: TGTGCCAGTAGTTGGCAGGGGTGGCATGAGCAGTTCTTC.

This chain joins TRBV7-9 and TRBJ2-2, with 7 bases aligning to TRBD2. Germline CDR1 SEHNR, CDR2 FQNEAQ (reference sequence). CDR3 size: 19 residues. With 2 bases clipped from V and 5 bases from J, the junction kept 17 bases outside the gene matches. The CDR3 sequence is CASSLSRPGWPGGTGELFF. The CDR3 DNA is TGTGCCAGCAGCTTAAGCCGGCCGGGGTGGCCGGGAGGTACCGGGGAGCTGTTTTTT.

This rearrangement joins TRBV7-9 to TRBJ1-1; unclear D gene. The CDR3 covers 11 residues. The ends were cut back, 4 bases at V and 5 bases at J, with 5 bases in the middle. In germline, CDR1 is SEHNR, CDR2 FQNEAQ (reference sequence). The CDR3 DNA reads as TGTGCCAGCAGCTGGGCGACTGAAGCTTTCTTT. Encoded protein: CASSWATEAFF.

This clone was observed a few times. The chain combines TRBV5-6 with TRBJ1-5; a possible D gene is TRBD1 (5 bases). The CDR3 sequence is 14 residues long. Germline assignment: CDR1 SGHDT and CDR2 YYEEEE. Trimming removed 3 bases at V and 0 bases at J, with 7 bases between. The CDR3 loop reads CASSWGISNQPQHF. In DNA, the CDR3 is TGTGCCAGCAGCTGGGGGATTAGCAATCAGCCCCAGCATTTT.

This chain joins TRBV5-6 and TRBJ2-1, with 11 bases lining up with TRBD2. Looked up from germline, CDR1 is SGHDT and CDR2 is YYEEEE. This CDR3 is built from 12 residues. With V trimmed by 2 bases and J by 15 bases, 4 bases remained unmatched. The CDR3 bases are TGTGCCAGCAGCTTTCAACTAGCGGGGGTGTTCTTC. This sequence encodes CASSFQLAGVFF.

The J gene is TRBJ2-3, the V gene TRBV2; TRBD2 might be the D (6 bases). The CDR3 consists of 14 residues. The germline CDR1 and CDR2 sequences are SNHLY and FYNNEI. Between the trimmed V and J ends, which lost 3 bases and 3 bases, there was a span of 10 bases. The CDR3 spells CASSDSGTTDTQYF. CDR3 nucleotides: TGTGCCAGCAGTGATAGCGGAACAACAGATACGCAGTATTTT.

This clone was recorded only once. CDR3 loop: CASSRDRGLFF. The CDR3 nucleotides are TGTGCCAGTAGTAGAGACAGGGGGCTGTTTTTT. The chain employs TRBV19 and TRBJ2-2; 8 nucleotides agree with TRBD1. This CDR3 is built from 11 residues. The V segment lost 4 bases and the J segment 13 bases; nucleotides outside the gene matches: 2. CDR1 and CDR2 (germline): LNHDA, SQIVND (reference sequence).

For the CDR3, the DNA is TGTGCCAGCAGCCCCATCGAGGACAGAAATTCCCTTAACACCGGGGAGCTGTTTTTT. Translated, it gives CASSPIEDRNSLNTGELFF. The gene calls are TRBV7-8 and TRBJ2-2; D is perhaps TRBD1 (6 bases). Germline V gives CDR1 SGHVS, CDR2 FQNEAQ. This CDR3 region has 19 residues. Trimming stripped 5 bases from V and 2 bases from J, with 24 bases between.

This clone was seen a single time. CDR3 bases: TGTGCCAGCAGTGAAGCAGCGATAGGGAGAAACATTCAGTACTTC. The encoded protein is CASSEAAIGRNIQYF. This rearrangement joins TRBV6-1 to TRBJ2-4, with a weak D call TRBD2 (5 bases). Germline V lookup: CDR1 MNHNS, CDR2 SASEGT. Between the trimmed V and J ends, which lost 0 bases and 6 bases, there was a span of 12 bases. The CDR3 totals 15 residues.

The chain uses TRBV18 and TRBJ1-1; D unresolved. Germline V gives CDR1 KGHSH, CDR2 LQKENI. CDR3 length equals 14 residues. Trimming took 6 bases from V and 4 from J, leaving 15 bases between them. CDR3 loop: CASSWGFMGTEAFF. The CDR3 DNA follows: TGTGCCAGCTCTTGGGGATTCATGGGCACTGAAGCTTTCTTT.

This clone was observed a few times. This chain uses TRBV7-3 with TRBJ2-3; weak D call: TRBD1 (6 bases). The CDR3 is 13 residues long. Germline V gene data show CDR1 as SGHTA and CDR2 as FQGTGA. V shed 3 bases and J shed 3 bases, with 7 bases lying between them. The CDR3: CASSFTGTDTQYF. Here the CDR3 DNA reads TGTGCCAGCAGCTTCACAGGGACAGATACGCAGTATTTT.

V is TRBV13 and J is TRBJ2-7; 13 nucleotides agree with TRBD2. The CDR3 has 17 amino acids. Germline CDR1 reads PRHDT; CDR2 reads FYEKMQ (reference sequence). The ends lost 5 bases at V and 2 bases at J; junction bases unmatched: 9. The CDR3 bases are TGTGCCAGCAGCCCACAGGGACTAGCGGGGTCAACCTACGAGCAGTACTTC. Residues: CASSPQGLAGSTYEQYF.

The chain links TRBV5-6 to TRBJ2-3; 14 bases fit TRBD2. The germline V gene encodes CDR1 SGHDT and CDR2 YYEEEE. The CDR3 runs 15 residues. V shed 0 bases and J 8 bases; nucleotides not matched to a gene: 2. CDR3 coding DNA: TGTGCCAGCAGCTTGGGACTAGCGGGAGGGGCTACGCAGTATTTT. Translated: CASSLGLAGGATQYF.

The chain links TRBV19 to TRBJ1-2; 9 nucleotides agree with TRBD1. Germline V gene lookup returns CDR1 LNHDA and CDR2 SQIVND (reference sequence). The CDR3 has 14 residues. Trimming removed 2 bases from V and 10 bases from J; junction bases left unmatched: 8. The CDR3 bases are TGTGCCAGTAGTATATCAGGGACAGGGTACGTCTACACCTTC. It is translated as CASSISGTGYVYTF.

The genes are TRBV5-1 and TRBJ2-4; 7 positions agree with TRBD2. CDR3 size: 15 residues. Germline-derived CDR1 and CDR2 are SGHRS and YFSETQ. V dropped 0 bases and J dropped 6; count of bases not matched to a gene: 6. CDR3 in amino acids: CASSLDVGGRNIQYF. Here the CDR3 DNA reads TGCGCCAGCAGCTTGGACGTGGGAGGGAGAAACATTCAGTACTTC.

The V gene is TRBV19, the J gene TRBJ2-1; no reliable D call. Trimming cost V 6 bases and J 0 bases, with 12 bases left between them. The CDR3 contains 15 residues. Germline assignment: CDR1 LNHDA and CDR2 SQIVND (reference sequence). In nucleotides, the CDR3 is TGTGCCAGTAGCCCAAGCACGAGCTCCTACAATGAGCAGTTCTTC. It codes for CASSPSTSSYNEQFF. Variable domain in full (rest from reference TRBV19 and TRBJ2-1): DGGITQSPKYLFRKEGQNVTLSCEQNLNHDAMYWYRQDPGQGLRLIYYSQIVNDFQKGDIAEGYSVSREKKESFPLTVTSAQKNPTAFYLCASSPSTSSYNEQFFGPGTRLTVL.